These 17 T cell receptor beta chains came from one sample sequenced in a study of beta chain features in type 1 diabetes. The study reverse transcribed the entire isolated RNA, so it sequenced expressed TCRB transcripts. Profiling relied on immunoSEQ multiplex PCR, and the TCRdb table lists in-frame clones only, not all of them. The sample has about 220,000 clones, approximately 11% seen once. Source material: central memory CD4+ T cells from blood. All receptors come from a young man in good health.

V and J are TRBV7-2 and TRBJ1-1; weak D call: TRBD1 (5 bases). There are 16 residues in the CDR3. The V gene lost 1 base and the J gene lost 4 bases, with 16 bases spanning the gap. Germline V gene data show CDR1 as SGHTA and CDR2 as FQGNSA. This CDR3 is CASSLVWGLGGTEAFF. CDR3 nucleotides: TGTGCCAGCAGCTTAGTTTGGGGCCTTGGGGGCACTGAAGCTTTCTTT.

The chain uses TRBV7-2 and TRBJ2-5; 7 bases line up with TRBD1. Germline-derived CDR1 and CDR2 are SGHTA and FQGNSA. This CDR3 has 15 residues. The V and J ends lost 0 bases and 5 bases, in that order; junction bases with no gene match: 6. The CDR3 spells CASSLAQGVYETQYF. The CDR3 nucleotides are TGTGCCAGCAGCTTAGCGCAGGGGGTGTACGAGACCCAGTACTTC.

This clone was seen a few times. The identical CDR3 is also encoded by other nucleotide sequences in the sample. This chain joins TRBV6-5 and TRBJ2-1; maybe TRBD2 (5 bases). Germline CDR1 and CDR2: MNHEY and SVGAGI. The V end lost 2 bases, the J end lost 5 bases, and 16 bases lay between the germline ends. The CDR3 loop spans 16 amino acids. CDR3 coding DNA: TGTGCCAGCAGTTACGGGCTGGGAGCTGGCCACAATGAGCAGTTCTTC. Protein sequence: CASSYGLGAGHNEQFF.

Here the CDR3 reads CAWKTGNQPQHF. In DNA, the CDR3 is TGTGCCTGGAAGACGGGCAATCAGCCCCAGCATTTT. V usage is TRBV30 and J usage is TRBJ1-5, with no clear D. V was pared by 4 bases and J by 2 bases, with 6 bases between. This CDR3 comprises 12 residues. Germline assignment: CDR1 GTSNPN and CDR2 SVGIG (reference sequence). The complete variable domain, with remaining parts taken from reference TRBV30 and TRBJ1-5, reads SQTIHQWPATLVQPVGSPLSLECTVEGTSNPNLYWYRQAAGRGLQLLFYSVGIGQISSEVPQNLSASRPQDRQFILSSKKLLLSDSGFYLCAWKTGNQPQHFGDGTRLSIL.

This clone was seen at least ten times. The chain is built from TRBV11-1 and TRBJ2-5, with D perhaps matching TRBD1 (5 bases). CDR1 and CDR2 (germline): SGHAT, FQDESV (reference sequence). Trimming took off 5 bases at V and 7 bases at J, with 17 bases between the two ends. This CDR3 spans 14 amino acids. The CDR3 protein is CASSPDIGLATQYF. Written as DNA, the CDR3 is TGTGCCAGCAGCCCGGACATAGGGTTGGCGACCCAGTACTTC.

The sample holds a few counts of this clone. The gene calls are TRBV19 and TRBJ1-5; a possible D gene is TRBD1 (5 bases). The CDR3 has 13 amino acids. V gave up 8 bases and J gave up 2 bases, with 10 bases separating them. Per germline, CDR1 LNHDA and CDR2 SQIVND (reference sequence). CDR3 nucleotides: TGTGCCAGTGGGGCACAGGGCAATCAGCCCCAGCATTTT. Translation gives CASGAQGNQPQHF.

This clone was seen more than once but under ten times. The rearrangement uses TRBV30 and TRBJ2-3; TRBD2 aligns across 10 bases. The germline V gene has CDR1 GTSNPN and CDR2 SVGIG (reference sequence). The CDR3 length is 14 residues. V was pared by 3 bases and J by 4 bases, with 4 bases of the junction left unmatched. The CDR3 bases are TGTGCCTGGAGCTCGGGACTAGCGTCAGATACGCAGTATTTT. Protein sequence: CAWSSGLASDTQYF.

This clone was found many times. The chain is built from TRBV10-3 and TRBJ2-5; D may be TRBD1 (6 bases). The CDR3 is 12 residues long. From germline, CDR1 is ENHRY and CDR2 SYGVKD. V was cut by 10 bases and J by 1 base, with 10 bases left in between. This CDR3 is CATQGPQETQYF. The DNA for the CDR3 is TGTGCCACTCAGGGGCCCCAAGAGACCCAGTACTTC.

The rearrangement joins TRBV5-6 to TRBJ1-2; 7 bases map to TRBD1. Per the germline V gene, CDR1 is SGHDT and CDR2 is YYEEEE. This CDR3 comprises 13 residues. Trimming took 2 bases from V and 5 from J; bases not matched to a gene: 3. The CDR3 loop reads CASSLGTDYGYTF. The DNA of the CDR3 is TGTGCCAGCAGCTTAGGGACAGATTATGGCTACACCTTC.

CDR3 sequence reads: CASSLIAYTGELFF. The CDR3 DNA sequence: TGTGCCAGCAGCTTAATCGCCTACACCGGGGAGCTGTTTTTT. V and J are TRBV7-2 and TRBJ2-2; D gene ambiguous. CDR3 length: 14 amino acids. Germline V gives CDR1 SGHTA, CDR2 FQGNSA. The V gene lost 2 bases and the J gene lost 3 bases, with 7 bases spanning the gap.

The chain has TRBV7-9 and TRBJ2-5, with D possibly matching TRBD2 (8 bases). CDR1 and CDR2 from the germline V gene are SEHNR and FQNEAQ (reference sequence). Between the trimmed V and J ends, which lost 2 bases and 5 bases, there was a span of 12 bases. The CDR3 extends over 14 amino acids. CDR3 DNA sequence: TGTGCCAGCAGCTTAACGGGAGGGGGCGAGACCCAGTACTTC. It translates to CASSLTGGGETQYF.

This clone was detected ten times or more. The V gene is TRBV7-9, the J gene TRBJ2-1; 8 nucleotides line up with TRBD2. V shed 3 bases, J shed 0 bases, and the junction held 4 bases outside the gene matches. Germline V lookup: CDR1 SEHNR, CDR2 FQNEAQ (reference sequence). The CDR3 length is 16 residues. The chain's CDR3 is CASSLYLAGSYNEQFF. Here the CDR3 DNA reads TGTGCCAGCAGCTTGTATCTAGCGGGCTCCTACAATGAGCAGTTCTTC. Complete variable domain (other parts from reference TRBV7-9 and TRBJ2-1): DTGVSQNPRHKITKRGQNVTFRCDPISEHNRLYWYRQTLGQGPEFLTYFQNEAQLEKSRLLSDRFSAERPKGSFSTLEIQRTEQGDSAMYLCASSLYLAGSYNEQFFGPGTRLTVL.

The J gene is TRBJ2-4, the V gene TRBV30; D possibly corresponds to TRBD2 (6 bases). V was clipped by 1 base and J by 3 bases, with 13 bases between them. The germline gives CDR1 GTSNPN, CDR2 SVGIG (reference sequence). The CDR3 is 15 amino acids. CDR3 region: CAWSAGVSGKNIQYF. The CDR3 region has the DNA TGTGCCTGGAGTGCTGGAGTTAGCGGCAAAAACATTCAGTACTTC.

This clone appeared a few times. The chain has TRBV18 and TRBJ2-1; tentatively, D is TRBD1 (6 bases). The germline V gene has CDR1 KGHSH and CDR2 LQKENI. This CDR3 has 17 residues. Trimming shortened V by 0 bases and J by 6 bases, and 18 bases separated the two germline ends. CDR3 in DNA: TGTGCCAGCTCACCACCTTCATCGGGACAACTCGGCAATGAGCAGTTCTTC. It yields the protein CASSPPSSGQLGNEQFF.

This clone was observed at least ten times. This chain links TRBV18 with TRBJ1-1; maybe TRBD1 (6 bases). Trimming cost V 4 bases and J 4 bases, with 13 bases left between them. The CDR3 length is 14 residues. In germline, CDR1 is KGHSH, CDR2 LQKENI. CDR3 nucleotide sequence: TGTGCCAGCTCACTGTACAGGGAGGCCACTGAAGCTTTCTTT. Protein product: CASSLYREATEAFF. Complete variable domain (other parts from reference TRBV18 and TRBJ1-1): NAGVMQNPRHLVRRRGQEARLRCSPMKGHSHVYWYRQLPEEGLKFMVYLQKENIIDESGMPKERFSAEFPKEGPSILRIQQVVRGDSAAYFCASSLYREATEAFFGQGTRLTVV.

V gene TRBV28 combines with J gene TRBJ1-2, with D tentatively TRBD1 (5 bases). This CDR3 spans 15 amino acids. V was clipped by 4 bases and J by 2 bases, with 14 bases between them. Germline V gene sequence: CDR1 MDHEN, CDR2 SYDVKM. CDR3 sequence: CASSSGRALNYGYTF. For the CDR3, the DNA is TGTGCCAGCAGTTCTGGCAGGGCCCTGAACTATGGCTACACCTTC.

This clone was counted at least ten times. The chain has TRBV28 and TRBJ2-1; perhaps TRBD2 as D (6 bases). Germline V gene lookup returns CDR1 MDHEN and CDR2 SYDVKM. This CDR3 spans 10 amino acids. The V end lost 5 bases, the J end lost 15 bases, and 11 bases lay between the germline ends. DNA for the CDR3: TGTGCCAGCAGTGGTACTAGCATGTTCTTC. Encoded protein: CASSGTSMFF.